This T cell receptor beta chain was captured in a study of siplizumab effects on memory and regulatory T cells. General study points: Naive T cells were seemingly more diverse than memory cells, and major contributions to the alloresponse seemed to be made by them.

This clone appeared a few times. Its specificity is unknown. Sequenced by immunoSEQ multiplex PCR; TCRdb stores in-frame clones only, minus some. The data contain around 100,000 clones, roughly 94% of them singletons. The CDR3 extends over 17 amino acids. The germline CDR1 and CDR2 sequences are SGHNT and YYREEE (reference sequence). The V end lost 5 bases, the J end lost 0 bases, and 18 bases lay between the germline ends. The sample was Tregs sorted from blood. The chain combines TRBV5-4 with TRBJ1-3, with D unresolved. The sequence was collected from a human donor in good health. The CDR3 sequence: CASSSRGLRNSGNTIYF. For the CDR3, the DNA is TGTGCCAGCAGTTCCCGTGGGCTCAGGAACTCTGGAAACACCATATATTTT.